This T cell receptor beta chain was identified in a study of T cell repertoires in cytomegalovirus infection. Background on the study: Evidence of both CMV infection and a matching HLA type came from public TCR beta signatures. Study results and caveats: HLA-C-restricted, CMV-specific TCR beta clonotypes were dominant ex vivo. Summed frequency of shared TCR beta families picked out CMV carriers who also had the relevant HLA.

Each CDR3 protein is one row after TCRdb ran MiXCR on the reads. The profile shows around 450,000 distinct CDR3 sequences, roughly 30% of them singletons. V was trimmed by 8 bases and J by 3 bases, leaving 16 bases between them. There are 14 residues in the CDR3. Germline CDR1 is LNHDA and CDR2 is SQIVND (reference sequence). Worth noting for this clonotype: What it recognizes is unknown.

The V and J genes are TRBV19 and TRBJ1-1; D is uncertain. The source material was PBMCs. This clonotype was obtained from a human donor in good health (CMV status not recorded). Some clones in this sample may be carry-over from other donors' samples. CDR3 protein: CASCTRRRHTEAFF. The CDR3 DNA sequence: TGTGCCAGTTGTACCCGACGACGACACACTGAAGCTTTCTTT.